This entry is about one TCR beta chain. As yet, its antigen is unknown. The germline gives CDR1 MNHGY, CDR2 SAAAGT. This CDR3 comprises 15 residues. The V gene end was trimmed by 4 bases and the J gene end by 8 bases; junction bases not matched to a gene: 10. This specimen comes from a study of T cells in localized non-small cell lung cancer. TCRdb's table, derived via immunoSEQ multiplex PCR, lists solely in-frame clones and lacks some. The sample includes about 6,300 clones, 15% of them seen just once. Broader study findings: The tumor had only one region sequenced, so heterogeneity remains possible. Adjacent uninvolved lung tissue had the highest T cell clonality, exceeding tumor. Longer overall survival was associated with a higher density of T cells in the blood.

The chain has TRBV6-8 and TRBJ2-3, with 9 bases lining up with TRBD2. Sample: normal lung tissue next to the tumor, taken before any cancer treatment. This TCR was recovered from a male donor older than 55 with stage II squamous cell lung carcinoma. Here the CDR3 DNA reads TGTGCCAGCAGTTCGACTAGCGGCAAGAGTACTACGCAGTATTTT. As protein: CASSSTSGKSTTQYF.